The 10 T cell receptor beta chains below come from one sample, sequenced in a study of radiotherapy plus CTLA-4 blockade in lung cancer. Only in-frame clones appear in the TCRdb table, and some are missing; sequencing was by immunoSEQ multiplex PCR. The sample shows about 66,000 clones, roughly four fifths of them seen only once. The sample consisted of peripheral blood, taken from a patient treated with radiotherapy plus ipilimumab. The receptors originated from a human donor with non-small cell lung cancer who had a partial response to radiotherapy plus ipilimumab.

This clone came up a few times. This rearrangement joins TRBV4-1 to TRBJ2-7; 8 positions agree with TRBD1. From germline, CDR1 is MGHRA and CDR2 YSYEKL. Losses at the gene ends were 5 bases for V and 3 bases for J; bases not matched to a gene: 9. The CDR3 consists of 15 residues. CDR3 DNA sequence: TGCGCCAGCAGCTACAGACCGACAGGGGACTACGAGCAGTACTTC. The encoded protein is CASSYRPTGDYEQYF.

The chain couples TRBV10-3 to TRBJ2-2; TRBD1 agrees at 7 bases. Trimming removed 7 bases from V and 5 bases from J; junction bases left unmatched: 13. Germline-derived CDR1 and CDR2 are ENHRY and SYGVKD. This CDR3 is 16 amino acids long. CDR3 loop: CAIMSLRARGTGELFF. The CDR3, as DNA: TGTGCCATCATGAGTTTGCGCGCCAGGGGGACCGGGGAGCTGTTTTTT.

CDR3 sequence reads: CAWSPRGVGYTF. The CDR3 DNA follows: TGTGCCTGGAGTCCTCGGGGGGTTGGCTACACCTTC. V is TRBV30 and J is TRBJ1-2; the D gene is possibly TRBD1 (5 bases). Trimming removed 2 bases at V and 7 bases at J, with 11 bases between. The CDR3 loop spans 12 amino acids. The germline V gene has CDR1 GTSNPN and CDR2 SVGIG (reference sequence). Full variable domain (remainder filled in from reference TRBV30 and TRBJ1-2): SQTIHQWPATLVQPVGSPLSLECTVEGTSNPNLYWYRQAAGRGLQLLFYSVGIGQISSEVPQNLSASRPQDRQFILSSKKLLLSDSGFYLCAWSPRGVGYTFGSGTRLTVV.

The rearrangement uses TRBV10-3 and TRBJ1-1, with D perhaps matching TRBD1 (6 bases). This CDR3 is built from 13 residues. From germline, CDR1 is ENHRY and CDR2 SYGVKD. V lost 4 bases and J 2 bases, leaving 8 bases between the germline ends. The CDR3 sequence is CAISADRNTEAFF. In DNA form, the CDR3 reads TGTGCCATCAGTGCGGACAGAAACACTGAAGCTTTCTTT.

The chain carries TRBV19 and TRBJ1-3, with D possibly matching TRBD1 (5 bases). CDR3 size: 14 residues. The V end lost 5 bases, the J end lost 2 bases, and 10 bases lay between the germline ends. Germline V gene lookup returns CDR1 LNHDA and CDR2 SQIVND (reference sequence). CDR3 region: CASSLEGTGNTIYF. In DNA form, the CDR3 reads TGTGCCAGTAGTCTGGAGGGGACTGGAAACACCATATATTTT.

The chain couples TRBV29-1 to TRBJ1-2, with 9 nucleotides matching TRBD1. This CDR3 has 14 amino acids. V was pared by 7 bases and J by 7 bases, with 13 bases of the junction left unmatched. Germline assignment: CDR1 SQVTM and CDR2 ANQGSEA. CDR3 in DNA: TGCAGCGACCAGACAGGGGGAGTATGGGGTGGCTACACCTTC. The encoded protein is CSDQTGGVWGGYTF.

The rearrangement uses TRBV19 and TRBJ1-1, with D unresolved. Trimming cost V 7 bases and J 8 bases, with 11 bases left between them. This CDR3 contains 11 residues. In germline, CDR1 is LNHDA, CDR2 SQIVND (reference sequence). This CDR3 reads CASTLAREAFF. As DNA, the CDR3 is TGTGCCAGTACCTTAGCCAGAGAAGCTTTCTTT.

This chain links TRBV7-8 with TRBJ2-5, with D possibly matching TRBD2 (6 bases). Trimming removed 2 bases at V and 7 bases at J, with 11 bases between. This CDR3 has 13 amino acids. Germline CDR1 is SGHVS and CDR2 is FQNEAQ. CDR3 DNA sequence: TGTGCCAGCAGCTTAAGGGAGGAGGGGACCCAGTACTTC. Translating it yields CASSLREEGTQYF.

Comment on this clone: Additional DNA sequences in this sample encode the identical CDR3. This chain links TRBV6-5 with TRBJ1-2; TRBD1 might be the D (6 bases). CDR1 MNHEY and CDR2 SVGAGI come from the germline V gene. V was clipped by 0 bases and J by 7 bases, with 15 bases between them. The CDR3 totals 15 residues. CDR3 region: CASSYSGGGASGYTF. The CDR3 nucleotides read TGTGCCAGCAGTTACTCGGGCGGGGGCGCCAGTGGCTACACCTTC.

V gene TRBV4-2 combines with J gene TRBJ1-3; TRBD1 matches 8 bases. Trimming cost V 6 bases and J 4 bases; bases outside gene matches: 14. Germline values: CDR1 LGHNA, CDR2 YNFKEQ. The CDR3 contains 17 residues. Here the CDR3 reads CASSSRQGSLGGNTIYF. The CDR3 nucleotides read TGTGCCAGCAGTTCACGACAGGGGTCGCTTGGGGGAAACACCATATATTTT.